This TCR beta chain was sequenced for a study of blood T cell repertoires in COVID-19. Authors' data handling: Reference gene primer amplification gave nucleated cell count estimates. Profiling relied on immunoSEQ multiplex PCR, and the TCRdb table lists in-frame clones only, not all of them. That table is the source of V, J and clone size, and D and trimming were worked out from the DNA. The data show around 60,000 clones, with about 92% seen just once and about 1.3% held by the top ten. Between the trimmed V and J ends, which lost 3 bases and 6 bases, there was a span of 6 bases. Germline V lookup: CDR1 SGHTA, CDR2 FQGTGA. The CDR3 has 13 amino acids.

The TCR comes from a man aged 55 to 69 with acute or convalescent COVID-19. Sequencing was done on a sample of peripheral blood. The chain uses TRBV7-3 and TRBJ1-6; D not resolved. The CDR3 loop reads CASSFASNSPLHF. As DNA, the CDR3 is TGTGCCAGCAGCTTCGCTAGTAATTCACCCCTCCACTTT. The full variable domain, its missing parts supplied by reference TRBV7-3 and TRBJ1-6, is GAGVSQTPSNKVTEKGKYVELRCDPISGHTALYWYRQSLGQGPEFLIYFQGTGAADDSGLPNDRFFAVRPEGSVSTLKIQRTERGDSAVYLCASSFASNSPLHFGNGTRLTVT.